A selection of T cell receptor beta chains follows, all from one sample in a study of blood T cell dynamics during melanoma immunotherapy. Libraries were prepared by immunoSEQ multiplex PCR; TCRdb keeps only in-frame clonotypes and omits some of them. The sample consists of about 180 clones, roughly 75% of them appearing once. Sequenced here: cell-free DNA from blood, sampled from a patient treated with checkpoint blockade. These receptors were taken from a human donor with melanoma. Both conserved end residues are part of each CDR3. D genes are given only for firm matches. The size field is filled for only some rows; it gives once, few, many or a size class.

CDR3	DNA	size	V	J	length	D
CAQALLGAGEVYEQYF	TGTGCCCAGGCTCTCTTGGGGGCAGGAGAAGTCTACGAGCAGTACTTC	-	TRBV21-1	TRBJ2-7	16	-
CAWSVGFYEQYF	TGTGCCTGGAGTGTAGGCTTCTACGAGCAGTACTTC	once	TRBV30	TRBJ2-7	12	-
CASSRKTYGYTF	TGTGCCAGCTCAAGAAAGACCTATGGCTACACCTTC	-	TRBV9	TRBJ1-2	12	-
CASSTTGGAGGYTF	TGTGCCAGCAGCACCACAGGAGGGGCAGGTGGCTACACCTTC	-	TRBV9	TRBJ1-2	14	-
CASRKTGSLGNTIYF	TGTGCCAGCAGGAAAACAGGCTCCCTTGGAAACACCATATATTTT	-	TRBV6-5	TRBJ1-3	15	-
CASSLVQGNGYTF	TGTGCCAGCAGCTTAGTGCAGGGGAATGGCTACACCTTC	-	TRBV7-2	TRBJ1-2	13	-
CAMSYRGNTIYF	TGTGCCATGTCTTACAGGGGAAACACCATATATTTT	-	TRBV7-9	TRBJ1-3	12	-
CASSYRRGTQNIQYF	TGTGCCAGCAGTTACAGAAGGGGTACTCAAAACATTCAGTACTTC	-	TRBV6-5	TRBJ2-4	15	-
CASSFDTGGQGRTEAFF	TGTGCCAGCAGCTTCGACACAGGGGGGCAGGGGAGGACTGAAGCTTTCTTT	-	TRBV5-6	TRBJ1-1	17	TRBD1
CASSYTQVDTQYF	TGTGCCAGCAGCTATACCCAAGTAGATACGCAGTATTTT	once	TRBV7-8	TRBJ2-3	13	-
CASSSGGTGGMNTEAFF	TGTGCCAGCAGCTCCGGGGGAACAGGGGGCATGAACACTGAAGCTTTCTTT	-	TRBV11-2	TRBJ1-1	17	TRBD1
CASSSGTVEKLFF	TGTGCCAGCAGCTCCGGGACAGTCGAAAAACTGTTTTTT	-	TRBV7-2	TRBJ1-4	13	TRBD1
CASSADENTEAFF	TGTGCCAGCAGCGCAGACGAGAACACTGAAGCTTTCTTT	few	TRBV5-6	TRBJ1-1	13	-
CAWSGTADYNSPLHF	TGTGCCTGGAGTGGTACGGCTGACTATAATTCACCCCTCCACTTT	few	TRBV30	TRBJ1-6	15	-
CAISEPTGARLYEQYF	TGTGCCATCAGTGAACCCACAGGGGCCCGCCTCTACGAGCAGTACTTC	-	TRBV10-3	TRBJ2-7	16	TRBD1
CASSLYQGRGAEAFF	TGTGCCAGCAGCCTCTATCAGGGAAGGGGAGCTGAAGCTTTCTTT	-	TRBV7-8	TRBJ1-1	15	-
CASVEGGRREQYF	TGTGCCAGTGTTGAGGGGGGCCGACGCGAGCAGTACTTC	-	TRBV7-2	TRBJ2-7	13	-
CASSFSGSLRAGELFF	-	hyperexpanded	TRBV7-3	TRBJ2-2	16	-
CASSIPPDRGPGNTIYF	TGTGCCAGTAGTATCCCACCGGACAGGGGACCTGGAAACACCATATATTTT	-	TRBV19	TRBJ1-3	17	TRBD1
CASSGSPKLVSYEQYF	TGTGCCAGCAGCGGTTCCCCAAAGCTGGTTTCCTACGAGCAGTACTTC	once	TRBV9	TRBJ2-7	16	-
CAISDLRVPPNGNTIYF	TGTGCCATCAGTGATCTACGAGTCCCCCCTAATGGAAACACCATATATTTT	-	TRBV10-3	TRBJ1-3	17	-
CASSETGNYGYTF	TGTGCCAGCAGTGAAACGGGGAACTATGGCTACACCTTC	-	TRBV6-1	TRBJ1-2	13	-
CATQQEGYTF	TGTGCCACCCAGCAGGAGGGCTACACCTTC	hyperexpanded	TRBV6-1	TRBJ1-2	10	-
CASSLAVGGNQPQHF	TGTGCCAGCAGCTTGGCCGTGGGGGGGAATCAGCCCCAGCATTTT	-	TRBV5-6	TRBJ1-5	15	-
CASSLRMRQPYEQYF	TGTGCCAGCAGCTTAAGAATGAGACAGCCCTACGAGCAGTACTTC	-	TRBV7-8	TRBJ2-7	15	-
CASSLLGRNTEAFF	TGTGCCAGCAGTTTACTCGGGAGAAACACTGAAGCTTTCTTT	-	TRBV27	TRBJ1-1	14	-
CASGLEGNQPQHF	TGTGCCTCCGGGTTGGAAGGCAATCAGCCCCAGCATTTT	-	TRBV28	TRBJ1-5	13	-
CASSAAGTGGAGGYGYTF	TGTGCCAGCAGCGCCGCCGGGACAGGGGGCGCGGGAGGCTATGGCTACACCTTC	-	TRBV9	TRBJ1-2	18	TRBD1
CASSSRQALYNEQFF	TGCGCCAGCAGCTCTCGACAGGCACTTTACAATGAGCAGTTCTTC	-	TRBV5-1	TRBJ2-1	15	-
CASSITSGVGYEQYF	TGTGCCAGTAGTATCACCTCGGGGGTCGGATACGAGCAGTACTTC	hyperexpanded	TRBV19	TRBJ2-7	15	-
CASSSGSTNEELFF	TGTGCCAGTAGTTCAGGATCAACTAATGAAGAACTGTTTTTT	-	TRBV19	TRBJ1-4	14	-
CASSPRQLGRPDTQYF	TGTGCCAGCAGCCCCCGACAGTTGGGGCGTCCAGATACGCAGTATTTT	-	TRBV5-6	TRBJ2-3	16	-
CASSLGGGRGRQETQYF	TGTGCCAGCAGCTTAGGAGGGGGCAGGGGGCGGCAAGAGACCCAGTACTTC	-	TRBV7-9	TRBJ2-5	17	TRBD1
CASSCTSSSQSRANVLTF	TGTGCCAGCAGCTGTACCAGTAGCTCACAAAGTCGGGCCAACGTCCTGACCTTC	-	TRBV7-4	TRBJ2-6	18	-
CASSSQGTYGYTF	TGTGCCAGTAGCTCACAGGGGACCTATGGCTACACCTTC	-	TRBV19	TRBJ1-2	13	TRBD1
CASSLEYRGPMTGTEAFF	TGTGCCAGCAGCTTAGAGTACAGGGGGCCCATGACGGGCACTGAAGCTTTCTTT	-	TRBV7-9	TRBJ1-1	18	TRBD1